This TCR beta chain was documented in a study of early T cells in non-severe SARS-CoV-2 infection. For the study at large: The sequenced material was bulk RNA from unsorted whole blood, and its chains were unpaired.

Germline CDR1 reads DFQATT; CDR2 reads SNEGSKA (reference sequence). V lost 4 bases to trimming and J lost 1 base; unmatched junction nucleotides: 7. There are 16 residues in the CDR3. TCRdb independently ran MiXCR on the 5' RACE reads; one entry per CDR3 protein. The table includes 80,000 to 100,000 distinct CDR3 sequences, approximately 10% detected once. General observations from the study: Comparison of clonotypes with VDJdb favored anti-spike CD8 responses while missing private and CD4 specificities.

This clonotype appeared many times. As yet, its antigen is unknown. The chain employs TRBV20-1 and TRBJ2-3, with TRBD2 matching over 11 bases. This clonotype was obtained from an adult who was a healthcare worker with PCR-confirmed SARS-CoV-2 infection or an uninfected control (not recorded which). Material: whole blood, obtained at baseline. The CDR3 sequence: CSAKLLAGARTDTQYF. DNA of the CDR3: TGCAGTGCTAAACTACTAGCGGGAGCTCGCACAGATACGCAGTATTTT.